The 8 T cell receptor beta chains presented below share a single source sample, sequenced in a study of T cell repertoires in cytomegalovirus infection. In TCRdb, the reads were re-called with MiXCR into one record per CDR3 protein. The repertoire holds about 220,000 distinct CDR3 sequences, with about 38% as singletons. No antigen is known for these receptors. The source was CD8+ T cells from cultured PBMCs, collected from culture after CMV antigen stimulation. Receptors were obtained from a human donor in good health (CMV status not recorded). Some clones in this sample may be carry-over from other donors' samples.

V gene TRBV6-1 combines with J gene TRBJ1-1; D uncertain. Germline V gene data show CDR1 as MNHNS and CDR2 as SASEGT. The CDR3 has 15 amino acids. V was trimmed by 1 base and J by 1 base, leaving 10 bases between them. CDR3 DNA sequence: TGTGCCAGCAGTGAAGTCCTAAGGGAGAACACTGAAGCTTTCTTT. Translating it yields CASSEVLRENTEAFF.

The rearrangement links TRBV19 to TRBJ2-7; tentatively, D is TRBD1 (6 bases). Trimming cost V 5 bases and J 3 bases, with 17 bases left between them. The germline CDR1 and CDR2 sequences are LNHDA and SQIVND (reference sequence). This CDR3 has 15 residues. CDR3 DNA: TGTGCCAGTAGTCCCGTGGGACATGGCCACTACGAGCAGTACTTC. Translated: CASSPVGHGHYEQYF.

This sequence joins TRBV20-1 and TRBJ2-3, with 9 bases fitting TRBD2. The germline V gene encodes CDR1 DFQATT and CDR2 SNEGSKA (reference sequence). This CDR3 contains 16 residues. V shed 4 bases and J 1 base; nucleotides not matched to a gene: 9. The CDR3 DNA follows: TGCAGTGCTAAAGTACCGCGGGGGGGCCGCACAGATACGCAGTATTTT. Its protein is CSAKVPRGGRTDTQYF.

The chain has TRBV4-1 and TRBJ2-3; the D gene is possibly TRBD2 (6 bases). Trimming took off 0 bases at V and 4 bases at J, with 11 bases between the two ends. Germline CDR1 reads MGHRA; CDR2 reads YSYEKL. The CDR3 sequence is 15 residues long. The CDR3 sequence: CASSQEPSAPDTQYF. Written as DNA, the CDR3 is TGCGCCAGCAGCCAAGAGCCTAGCGCCCCAGATACGCAGTATTTT.

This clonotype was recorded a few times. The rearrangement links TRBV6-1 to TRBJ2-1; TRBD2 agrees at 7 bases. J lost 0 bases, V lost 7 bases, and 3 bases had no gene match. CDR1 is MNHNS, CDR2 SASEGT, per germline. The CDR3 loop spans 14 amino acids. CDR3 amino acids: CASKGGSSYNEQFF. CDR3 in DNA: TGTGCCAGCAAGGGCGGGAGCTCCTACAATGAGCAGTTCTTC.

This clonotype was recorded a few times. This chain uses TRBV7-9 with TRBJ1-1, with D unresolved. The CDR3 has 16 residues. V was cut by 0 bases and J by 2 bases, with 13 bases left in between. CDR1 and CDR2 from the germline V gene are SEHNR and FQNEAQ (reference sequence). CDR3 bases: TGTGCCAGCAGCTTAGCGGGTGGCGGGGTAAACACTGAAGCTTTCTTT. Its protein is CASSLAGGGVNTEAFF. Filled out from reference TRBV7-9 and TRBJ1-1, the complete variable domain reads DTGVSQNPRHKITKRGQNVTFRCDPISEHNRLYWYRQTLGQGPEFLTYFQNEAQLEKSRLLSDRFSAERPKGSFSTLEIQRTEQGDSAMYLCASSLAGGGVNTEAFFGQGTRLTVV.

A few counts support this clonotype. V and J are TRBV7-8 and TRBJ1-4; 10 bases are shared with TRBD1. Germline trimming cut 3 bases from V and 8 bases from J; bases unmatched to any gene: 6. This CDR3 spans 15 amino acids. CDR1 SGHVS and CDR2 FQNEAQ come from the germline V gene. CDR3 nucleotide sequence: TGTGCCAGCAGCTTGGGGACAGGGGCCGGGGAAAAACTGTTTTTT. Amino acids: CASSLGTGAGEKLFF.

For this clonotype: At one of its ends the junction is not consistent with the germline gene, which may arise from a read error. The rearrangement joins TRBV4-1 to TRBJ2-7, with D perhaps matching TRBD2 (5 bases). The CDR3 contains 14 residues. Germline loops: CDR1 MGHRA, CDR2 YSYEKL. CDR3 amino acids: CASSPQIARDEQYF. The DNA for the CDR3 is TGTGCCAGCAGCCCCCAGATAGCGCGCGACGAGCAGTACTTC.